The source of this TCR beta chain is a study of shared clonotypes between healthy human individuals (dated by TCRdb to the early 2020s). Study-wide context: Three men and two women, aged 18 to 49 years, made up the cohort. Blood TCR repertoires of several healthy adults were deeply sequenced to estimate repertoire size and the extent of clonotype sharing between individuals. To increase sequencing depth and limit assay-specific biases, TCR repertoire library preparation and sequencing were carried out by different laboratories using diverse techniques. Each donor's leukapheresis produced roughly between roughly 0.85 and 9.5 billion PBMCs. For each donor, CD4 naive and CD4 memory were each given three plates, CD8 naive was given two plates, and CD8 memory was given one plate. Study-wide findings and limitations: Estimated clonotype richness was generally larger for naive than for memory subsets. Because the study included a small number of donors, the genetic and exposure-history diversity represented was limited. Across four donors, approximately 4.6% of naive CD4, 3.5% of naive CD8, 2% to 2.5% of memory CD4, and approximately 0.4% of memory CD8 clonotypes were shared. Only blood was sampled, and tissue TCR repertoires likely differ from those in blood. Compared with non-shared clonotypes, the clonotypes found in all four sorted-subset donors had higher generation probabilities. Incomplete sequencing was indicated by rarefaction of sorted-subset datasets, despite the large sequencing depth. Pairwise subsampling indicated that sequencing depth was expected to affect the degree of clonotype sharing among donors.

The donors were healthy, HIV-negative adults who had no recently reported acute infections or vaccinations. All donors were Caucasian adults living in Nashville, Tennessee, USA. CD4+ T cells were enriched through magnetic negative selection, after which naive cells were positively selected on CD45RA and the remaining negative fraction served as the memory subset. After blood collection by leukapheresis, PBMCs were isolated using Ficoll-Histopaque density gradient centrifugation and then cryopreserved in the vapor phase of liquid nitrogen. Purity and quantity of every magnetically sorted T cell population were checked by analytical flow cytometry. Genomic DNA was isolated from each sorted fraction and quantified by UV absorbance on a Nanodrop 2000c. This clone showed up just once. Its antigen is still unknown. Base qualities were left out, and no much larger clone turns up one base away. Using the deep immunoSEQ assay, multiplex PCR amplified TCR CDR3 regions from genomic DNA. For each cell subset, the extracted genomic DNA was distributed evenly across all wells of several immunoSEQ 96-well plates, and each plate served as one replicate. For sorted subsets, each replicate PCR was loaded with roughly 190 ng genomic DNA, equivalent to some 27,000 T cell genomes. The purified libraries were quantified using a Qubit 3.0 fluorometer, sized with a Bioanalyzer 2100, and then quantified again using the KAPA Library Quantification kit. Every immunoSEQ 96-well plate was sequenced on a separate single-read 150-cycle Illumina NextSeq 550 flow cell. The source study handled its data this way. Because the immunoSEQ output included only junctional sequences and no quality scores, the filtering could not be the same as the filtering used for full-length reads. Sequences were annotated with PyIR, a Python wrapper for IgBLAST v1.9, and V/J genes and CDR3 were assigned using IMGT germline references. Reads were filtered out if the reads had weak V/J assignments (E-value above 1e-6), no CDR3, stop codons, out-of-frame junctions, or ambiguous translated residues. V3J clonotypes were defined as sequences sharing an identical inferred V gene, J gene, and CDR3 amino acid sequence. The percentage overlap between two repertoires was calculated by dividing the number of shared unique clonotypes by the size of the smaller repertoire. Repertoire richness was assessed with RTK rarefaction, the Chao1 estimator, and Recon v2.1 estimates of unobserved clonotypes. Generation probabilities for all TCRbeta clonotypes obtained by the gDNA method from a few donors were computed using OLGA. Imported from immuneACCESS, the table was reduced by TCRdb to in-frame sequences with V and J called. These copies leave out some clones; in studies compared against another copy, an unresolved V gene accounts for under half, and the cause of the remainder is not known. V, J and clone size were drawn from that table, and D and trimming were deduced from the DNA. This sample is represented by roughly 1,000,000 clones; more than 75% of them were singletons. 0.5% to 0.6% of the sample is in the top ten clones.

The CDR3 runs 14 amino acids, cysteine and phenylalanine included. Just CDR3 DNA is preserved here, 42 bases in frame from base 1. A distance of 9 bases separates the germline ends of V and J, which lose 3 bases and 0 bases respectively. The germline V gene sets CDR1 to MDHEN and CDR2 to SYDVKM. The TCR was taken from a man aged 18 to 35 in good health. Some clones in this sample may be carry-over from other donors' samples. This sequence uses TRBV28 and TRBJ2-7; no D gene call is confident. The sequenced sample was memory CD4+ T cells from PBMCs. The sample's cell subset or site label is to be understood as: CD45RA-negative fraction. CDR3 region: CASSLDPSSYEQYF. The nucleotide sequence is TGTGCCAGCAGTTTGGACCCGAGCTCCTACGAGCAGTACTTC.